The 19 T cell receptor beta chains below come from one sample, sequenced in a study of blood T cell repertoires in COVID-19. Assay: immunoSEQ multiplex PCR; the TCRdb copy retains only in-frame clones and omits some. The profile shows 200,000 to 300,000 clones, around 80% of them singletons. The sequenced material came from peripheral blood. The receptors shown here come from a middle-aged man with acute or convalescent COVID-19.

The chain recombines TRBV19 with TRBJ2-5; D possibly corresponds to TRBD1 (5 bases). This CDR3 is built from 14 residues. V was clipped by 4 bases and J by 4 bases, with 13 bases between them. In germline, CDR1 is LNHDA, CDR2 SQIVND (reference sequence). The CDR3 reads CASSRGISAETQYF. For the CDR3, the DNA is TGTGCCAGTAGTAGGGGCATATCTGCAGAGACCCAGTACTTC.

The rearrangement links TRBV5-1 to TRBJ1-2; D is unclear. The V end lost 0 bases, the J end lost 4 bases, and 10 bases lay between the germline ends. The CDR3 sequence is 14 residues long. Germline V gene sequence: CDR1 SGHRS, CDR2 YFSETQ. The CDR3 reads CASSLANVGYGYTF. In DNA, the CDR3 is TGCGCCAGCAGCTTGGCCAATGTCGGCTATGGCTACACCTTC.

The chain has TRBV9 and TRBJ2-5; 8 nucleotides agree with TRBD2. This CDR3 has 13 residues. Looked up from germline, CDR1 is SGDLS and CDR2 is YYNGEE. J lost 5 bases, V lost 1 base, and 1 base had no gene match. The CDR3 DNA sequence: TGTGCCAGCAGCGTAAGCGGGAGTGAGACCCAGTACTTC. Translating gives CASSVSGSETQYF.

This clone occurred a few times. The J gene is TRBJ1-1, the V gene TRBV6-5; D perhaps matches TRBD1 (5 bases). This CDR3 spans 16 amino acids. Trimming took 2 bases from V and 5 from J, leaving 18 bases between them. Germline V gene sequence: CDR1 MNHEY, CDR2 SVGAGI. The CDR3 nucleotides read TGTGCCAGCAGTTACGATGCTCGGGGGGGAAGGACTGAAGCTTTCTTT. Protein: CASSYDARGGRTEAFF.

V and J are TRBV14 and TRBJ2-1; 9 nucleotides agree with TRBD1. The CDR3 contains 15 residues. Germline V gene data show CDR1 as SGHDN and CDR2 as FVKESK. The V segment lost 3 bases and the J segment 9 bases; nucleotides outside the gene matches: 9. Here the CDR3 reads CASSQGTGSFVEQFF. The CDR3 DNA sequence: TGTGCCAGCAGCCAGGGGACAGGGTCTTTCGTTGAGCAGTTCTTC.

The chain links TRBV7-2 to TRBJ1-4, with D uncertain. Germline V lookup: CDR1 SGHTA, CDR2 FQGNSA. The CDR3 has 15 residues. Trimming left V 2 bases short and J 3 bases short, with 10 bases between. The CDR3 region has the DNA TGTGCCAGCAGCTTATTGGAGACCTCTAATGAAAAACTGTTTTTT. Residues: CASSLLETSNEKLFF. Drawing the rest from reference TRBV7-2 and TRBJ1-4, the complete variable domain is GAGVSQSPSNKVTEKGKDVELRCDPISGHTALYWYRQSLGQGLEFLIYFQGNSAPDKSGLPSDRFSAERTGGSVSTLTIQRTQQEDSAVYLCASSLLETSNEKLFFGSGTQLSVL.

This chain joins TRBV4-1 and TRBJ2-7, with 11 bases lining up with TRBD2. The CDR3 totals 15 residues. Germline V gene sequence: CDR1 MGHRA, CDR2 YSYEKL. The V and J ends lost 4 bases and 5 bases, in that order; junction bases with no gene match: 7. The CDR3 sequence: CASSPYSGRANEQYF. The CDR3 DNA sequence: TGCGCCAGCAGCCCCTATAGCGGGAGGGCCAACGAGCAGTACTTC.

The chain uses TRBV15 and TRBJ1-2; 9 bases agree with TRBD1. The J segment lost 4 bases and the V segment lost 5 bases, leaving 8 bases of the junction unmatched. The CDR3 has 15 amino acids. Germline-derived CDR1 and CDR2 are LNHNV and YYDKDF (reference sequence). This chain's CDR3 is CATSGGQGDLYGYTF. The CDR3 DNA reads TGTGCCACCAGCGGGGGACAGGGAGATCTCTATGGCTACACCTTC.

The chain combines TRBV3-1 (or the pseudogene TRBV3-2) with TRBJ2-7, with 9 bases lining up with TRBD1. Germline V lookup: CDR1 LGHDT, CDR2 YNNKEL (reference sequence). The CDR3 covers 15 residues. V trimming: 4 bases; J trimming: 7 bases; junction bases outside the gene matches: 11. The CDR3 loop is CASSLYGTGLEEQYF. For the CDR3, the DNA is TGTGCCAGCAGCCTTTACGGGACAGGGTTGGAAGAGCAGTACTTC.

Only a few counts were recorded for this clone. The gene calls are TRBV5-4 and TRBJ1-2; 9 bases map to TRBD1. CDR3 length: 15 residues. J was trimmed by 4 bases and V by 2 bases; bases with no gene match: 6. Germline V gene data show CDR1 as SGHNT and CDR2 as YYREEE (reference sequence). The CDR3 DNA follows: TGTGCCAGCAGCTTACAGGGGGCGCGAGGCTATGGCTACACCTTC. Amino acid sequence: CASSLQGARGYGYTF.

This chain joins TRBV11-3 and TRBJ1-1, with TRBD1 as a possible D gene (5 bases). This CDR3 has 14 residues. Per the germline V gene, CDR1 is SGHNT and CDR2 is YENEEA. V was shortened by 4 bases and J by 2 bases, with 11 bases between the two germline ends. Written as DNA, the CDR3 is TGTGCCAGCAGCTCATCGACAGCCAACACTGAAGCTTTCTTT. It encodes CASSSSTANTEAFF.

CDR3 protein: CASSLEAVSYNEQFF. The CDR3 nucleotides read TGTGCCAGCAGCTTAGAAGCGGTATCCTACAATGAGCAGTTCTTC. The rearrangement links TRBV11-1 to TRBJ2-1; a possible D gene is TRBD2 (5 bases). CDR3 length: 15 amino acids. Trimming took 1 base from V and 1 from J, leaving 8 bases between them. Germline V CDR1 and CDR2: SGHAT, FQDESV (reference sequence).

This clone was found a few times. This chain links TRBV5-1 with TRBJ2-7, with 7 bases identical to TRBD1. The CDR3 is made up of 15 amino acids. V shed 4 bases, J shed 4 bases, and the junction held 11 bases outside the gene matches. Germline V gives CDR1 SGHRS, CDR2 YFSETQ. In nucleotides, the CDR3 is TGCGCCAGCAGCCCTTCACCAAGGGGGCGTTACGAGCAGTACTTC. Its translation: CASSPSPRGRYEQYF.

V is TRBV7-8 and J is TRBJ2-1; D is unclear. Germline V gives CDR1 SGHVS, CDR2 FQNEAQ. V lost 5 bases to trimming and J lost 4 bases, with 18 bases between them. The CDR3 length is 16 residues. CDR3 DNA sequence: TGTGCCAGCAGCAAAGCCCTCACTCCCCGATACAATGAGCAGTTCTTC. Translated: CASSKALTPRYNEQFF.

The rearrangement uses TRBV29-1 and TRBJ2-1; TRBD2 matches at 16 bases. The trim removed 1 base at V and 9 bases at J, leaving 12 bases unmatched. Germline assignment: CDR1 SQVTM and CDR2 ANQGSEA. The CDR3 contains 18 residues. In nucleotides, the CDR3 is TGCAGCGTTGAAGGGGGACTAGCGGGAGGGCGCGGTCCAGGTGAGCAGTTCTTC. It yields the protein CSVEGGLAGGRGPGEQFF.

This clone was seen just once. This chain uses TRBV19 with TRBJ1-1; D ambiguous. The CDR3 loop spans 11 amino acids. The germline V gene encodes CDR1 LNHDA and CDR2 SQIVND (reference sequence). Trimming stripped 9 bases from V and 1 base from J, with 6 bases between. The CDR3 loop is CASTGNTEAFF. CDR3 DNA sequence: TGTGCCAGCACTGGGAACACTGAAGCTTTCTTT. Full variable domain (outside the CDR3, taken from reference TRBV19 and TRBJ1-1): DGGITQSPKYLFRKEGQNVTLSCEQNLNHDAMYWYRQDPGQGLRLIYYSQIVNDFQKGDIAEGYSVSREKKESFPLTVTSAQKNPTAFYLCASTGNTEAFFGQGTRLTVV.

The sample holds one count of this clone. This sequence joins TRBV30 and TRBJ1-1; D ambiguous. Trimming stripped 1 base from V and 1 base from J, with 7 bases between. The germline V gene has CDR1 GTSNPN and CDR2 SVGIG (reference sequence). The CDR3 runs to 13 residues. The CDR3 DNA follows: TGTGCCTGGAGTGGTTATTCGAACACTGAAGCTTTCTTT. This sequence encodes CAWSGYSNTEAFF.

The rearrangement uses TRBV28 and TRBJ1-4, with 8 bases matching TRBD1. In germline, CDR1 is MDHEN, CDR2 SYDVKM. V lost 6 bases to trimming and J lost 8 bases; unmatched junction nucleotides: 8. This CDR3 contains 14 residues. The CDR3 is CASSMTGVEEKLFF. CDR3 bases: TGTGCCAGCAGCATGACAGGGGTGGAGGAAAAACTGTTTTTT.

V usage is TRBV27 and J usage is TRBJ1-6, with D unresolved. The germline gives CDR1 MNHEY, CDR2 SMNVEV (reference sequence). V was trimmed by 3 bases and J by 1 base, leaving 7 bases between them. The CDR3 spans 15 residues. The CDR3 is CASSFGWSYNSPLHF. The CDR3 coding sequence is TGTGCCAGCAGTTTCGGGTGGTCCTATAATTCACCCCTCCACTTT.